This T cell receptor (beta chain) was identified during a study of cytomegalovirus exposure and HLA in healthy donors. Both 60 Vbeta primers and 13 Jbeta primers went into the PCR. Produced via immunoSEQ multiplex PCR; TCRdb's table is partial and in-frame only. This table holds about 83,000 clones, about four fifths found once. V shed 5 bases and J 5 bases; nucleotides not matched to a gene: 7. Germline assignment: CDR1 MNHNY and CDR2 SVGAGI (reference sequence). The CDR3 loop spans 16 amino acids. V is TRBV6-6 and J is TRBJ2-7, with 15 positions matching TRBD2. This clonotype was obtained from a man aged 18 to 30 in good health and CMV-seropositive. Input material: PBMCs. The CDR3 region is CASSRRTSGRVNEQYF. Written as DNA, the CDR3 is TGTGCCAGCAGTAGAAGGACTAGCGGGAGGGTGAACGAGCAGTACTTC.